Listed below are T cell receptor beta chains from one sample, sequenced in a study of blood T cell repertoires in COVID-19. TCRdb keeps only in-frame clones here, not all; method: immunoSEQ multiplex PCR. The sample lists about 16,000 clones, 85% to 90% occurring once. The sequenced material came from peripheral blood. These receptors all stem from a woman of 80 years or more with COVID-19, enrolled during active disease. The CDR3 runs from the conserved cysteine through the conserved F or W. A D gene is named only where the DNA matches it firmly. Clone sizes are given selectively: once, few, many, or a class where the clone is expanded.

clone size	CDR3 length	V gene	J gene	D gene	CDR3 DNA	CDR3 protein
NA	17	TRBV4-1	TRBJ2-6	NA	TGCGCCAGCAGCCAAGTTCCCGTAAACTCTGGGGCCAACGTCCTGACTTTC	CASSQVPVNSGANVLTF
NA	17	TRBV3-1/TRBV3-2	TRBJ2-2	TRBD2	TGTGCCAGCAGCCAAGATGGGGTAGCGGGGGGTCTCGGGGAGCTGTTTTTT	CASSQDGVAGGLGELFF
NA	12	TRBV3-1/TRBV3-2	TRBJ1-2	NA	TGTGCCAGCAGTCGGCATCGAGGGTACTACACCTTC	CASSRHRGYYTF
NA	12	TRBV10-3	TRBJ1-1	NA	TGTGCCATCAATAAGCCGGGCACTGAAGCTTTCTTT	CAINKPGTEAFF
NA	17	TRBV7-2	TRBJ2-3	TRBD2	TGTGCCAGCAGCAGAAGGAATAGCGGGGGGGCCACAGATACGCAGTATTTT	CASSRRNSGGATDTQYF
NA	16	TRBV21-1	TRBJ1-1	NA	TGTGCCAGCAGCTCCCCGTGGAGTCGGGGTCGCACTGAAGCTTTCTTT	CASSSPWSRGRTEAFF
NA	16	TRBV18	TRBJ2-7	TRBD1	TGTGCCAGCTCACCAGAAGGGGGCCGTCAGTGGATCGAGCAGTACTTC	CASSPEGGRQWIEQYF
NA	16	TRBV4-1	TRBJ1-1	TRBD1	TGCGCCAGCAGCCCAGGACAGGGAAACATGAACACTGAAGCTTTCTTT	CASSPGQGNMNTEAFF
NA	15	TRBV20-1	TRBJ2-5	TRBD2	TGCAGTGCTAGTCCCAGCGGGAGATTCCAAGAGACCCAGTACTTC	CSASPSGRFQETQYF
once	15	TRBV19	TRBJ1-2	NA	TGTGCCAGTACCCAACAAGGACAAACTAACTATGGCTACACCTTC	CASTQQGQTNYGYTF
NA	13	TRBV18	TRBJ2-5	NA	TGTGCCAGCTCACCGCAGGGTCAAGAGACCCAGTACTTC	CASSPQGQETQYF
once	14	TRBV28	TRBJ1-2	NA	TGTGCCAGCAGTCCTCCCCTATACGCCTATGGCTACACCTTC	CASSPPLYAYGYTF
NA	15	TRBV5-8	TRBJ1-4	NA	TGTGCCAGCAGCTTACGGGCAGGAGGGAATGAAAAACTGTTTTTT	CASSLRAGGNEKLFF
NA	15	TRBV5-1	TRBJ1-1	TRBD1	TGCGCCAGCAGCTCGACAGGGGGCTTAAACACTGAAGCTTTCTTT	CASSSTGGLNTEAFF
NA	14	TRBV5-4	TRBJ2-7	NA	TGTGCCAGCAGCTCAATGACAGATAGCTACGAGCAGTACTTC	CASSSMTDSYEQYF
NA	18	TRBV12-5	TRBJ1-6	TRBD1	TGTGCTAGTGGCCCGGACAGGGGGGGGGACTCCTATAATTCACCCCTCCACTTT	CASGPDRGGDSYNSPLHF
NA	15	TRBV7-6	TRBJ2-1	TRBD1	TGTGCCAGCAGCTTAGCACAGGGGAAGTACAATGAGCAGTTCTTC	CASSLAQGKYNEQFF
few	15	TRBV24-1	TRBJ1-5	NA	TGTGCCACCATGTGGGGCAGGGGTAGCAATCAGCCCCAGCATTTT	CATMWGRGSNQPQHF
NA	13	TRBV2	TRBJ1-1	NA	TGTGCCAGCACCGCGGACAGCGGCGCTGAAGCTTTCTTT	CASTADSGAEAFF
once	14	TRBV5-4	TRBJ2-5	TRBD2	TGTGCCAGCAGCTCCGGGACTAGGAGAGAGACCCAGTACTTC	CASSSGTRRETQYF
NA	14	TRBV29-1	TRBJ2-5	TRBD2	TGCAGCGTTGGCGCTAGCGGGAGTTTGGAGACCCAGTACTTC	CSVGASGSLETQYF
NA	12	TRBV9	TRBJ2-7	TRBD1	TGTGCCAGCGGCTACAGGGGGGCCGAGCAGTACTTC	CASGYRGAEQYF
NA	15	TRBV18	TRBJ2-7	TRBD1	TGTGCCAGCTCACTCGGGACAGGGAGCTCCTACGAGCAGTACTTC	CASSLGTGSSYEQYF
NA	15	TRBV11-1	TRBJ2-7	TRBD1	TGTGCCAGCAGCTCGGACAGGATTAACACCTACGAGCAGTACTTC	CASSSDRINTYEQYF
NA	18	TRBV15	TRBJ1-6	NA	TGTGCCACCAGCAGAAGCCAGGGGCCCTTTCTTTATAATTCACCCCTCCACTTT	CATSRSQGPFLYNSPLHF
NA	14	TRBV11-2	TRBJ2-7	NA	TGTGCCAGCAGCGTCGGGCAGGGGGGCTACGAGCAGTACTTC	CASSVGQGGYEQYF
NA	13	TRBV14	TRBJ1-4	NA	TGTGCCAGCAGCCAAGCGAGGGAGGAAAAACTGTTTTTT	CASSQAREEKLFF
NA	15	TRBV14	TRBJ1-6	NA	TGTGCCAGCAGCCAAGATTTGGGCTTGGGCTCACCCCTCCACTTT	CASSQDLGLGSPLHF
NA	15	TRBV7-6	TRBJ1-2	TRBD1	TGTGCCAGCAGTAACCGGACAGGGGCTATGTATGGCTACACCTTC	CASSNRTGAMYGYTF
NA	12	TRBV12-3/TRBV12-4	TRBJ2-7	NA	TGTGCCAGCAGTTTCAGGGACTACGAGCAGTACTTC	CASSFRDYEQYF
NA	16	TRBV5-1	TRBJ2-1	TRBD2	TGCGCCAGCAGCTTGGGGACTAGCGGGAAGAAAAATGAGCAGTTCTTC	CASSLGTSGKKNEQFF
NA	14	TRBV7-3	TRBJ2-1	NA	TGTGCCAGCAGCTTAAGCGCTATTTACAATGAGCAGTTCTTC	CASSLSAIYNEQFF
NA	13	TRBV18	TRBJ1-2	NA	TGTGCCAGCTCACCAGGTGCAGGGTATGGCTACACCTTC	CASSPGAGYGYTF
NA	16	TRBV25-1	TRBJ1-4	NA	TGTGCCAGCAGTGAATACCCCGACAGGAAAAATGAAAAACTGTTTTTT	CASSEYPDRKNEKLFF
NA	16	TRBV6-5	TRBJ2-7	TRBD1	TGTGCCAGCAGTTACCAATTTGGGACAGGGTGGTACGAGCAGTACTTC	CASSYQFGTGWYEQYF
NA	15	TRBV6-5	TRBJ2-1	TRBD2	TGTGCCAGCAGCCGAGGACTAGCGGGAGGTACTGAGCAGTTCTTC	CASSRGLAGGTEQFF
NA	13	TRBV7-9	TRBJ1-2	NA	TGTGCCAGCAGCTTAGCAGGGGGCTATGGCTACACCTTC	CASSLAGGYGYTF
NA	14	TRBV7-9	TRBJ2-3	NA	TGTGCCACCACGGGCACAGCTAGCACAGATACGCAGTATTTT	CATTGTASTDTQYF
NA	12	TRBV12-3/TRBV12-4	TRBJ1-5	NA	TGTGCCAGCAGGGCGGGGTCTCAGCCCCAGCATTTT	CASRAGSQPQHF
NA	16	TRBV21-1	TRBJ2-7	NA	TGTGCCAGCAGCAAATTAGCCCATACAGGGGACTACGAGCAGTACTTC	CASSKLAHTGDYEQYF
once	16	TRBV5-1	TRBJ2-3	NA	TGCGCCAGCAGCCTCAGGGGCGGAACTAGCACAGATACGCAGTATTTT	CASSLRGGTSTDTQYF
NA	12	TRBV28	TRBJ1-1	NA	TGTGCCACCGAGGCGGTGAACACTGAAGCTTTCTTT	CATEAVNTEAFF
NA	15	TRBV7-2	TRBJ1-1	NA	TGTGCCAGCAGCTTAGAGCCCAGGGAGAACACTGAAGCTTTCTTT	CASSLEPRENTEAFF
NA	14	TRBV5-4	TRBJ1-1	NA	TGTGCCAGCAGCTTGCTCGGGGGTGGCACTGAAGCTTTCTTT	CASSLLGGGTEAFF
NA	13	TRBV7-2	TRBJ2-1	TRBD2	TGTGCCAGCAGCCTAAGGACTAGCGGGACACCGATCTTC	CASSLRTSGTPIF
NA	20	TRBV6-1	TRBJ1-1	NA	TGTGCCAGCAGTGAAGTCACCCCTAAATCGCTTGTGGGGCGCGGTACTGAAGCTTTCTTT	CASSEVTPKSLVGRGTEAFF
NA	15	TRBV5-1	TRBJ2-1	TRBD2	TGCGCCAGCAGCTTGGGACTAGCGGACTACAATGAGCAGTTCTTC	CASSLGLADYNEQFF
NA	14	TRBV10-3	TRBJ2-1	NA	TGTGCCATCAGTGAGTCGTACCCACCTCGGGAGCAGTTCTTC	CAISESYPPREQFF
NA	15	TRBV3-1/TRBV3-2	TRBJ1-5	TRBD1	TGTGCCAGCAGCCAAGGGGGACAGGGCAATCAGCCCCAGCATTTT	CASSQGGQGNQPQHF
NA	11	TRBV12-3/TRBV12-4	TRBJ2-1	NA	TGTGCCAGCAGTCCTAGCAATGAGCAGTTCTTC	CASSPSNEQFF
few	13	TRBV28	TRBJ1-2	NA	TGTGCCAGCAGTTACGACAGTAACTATGGCTACACCTTC	CASSYDSNYGYTF
NA	13	TRBV6-6	TRBJ1-1	NA	TGTGCCAGCAGTTACGAGGGGGTCTCTGAAGCTTTCTTT	CASSYEGVSEAFF
NA	15	TRBV28	TRBJ2-1	TRBD2	TGTGCCAGCAGTTTGAGGAGCGGGAGGGCGGTTGAGCAGTTCTTC	CASSLRSGRAVEQFF
NA	16	TRBV12-5	TRBJ1-5	TRBD1	TGTGCTAGTGGTTTGCCTGACAGGGGCGGGAATCAGCCCCAGCATTTT	CASGLPDRGGNQPQHF